This is a list of T cell receptor beta chains from one sample in a study of T cells in Graves' hyperthyroidism and ophthalmopathy. TCRdb recomputed calls from the multiplex PCR reads with MiXCR, one row per CDR3 protein. Among roughly 330,000 distinct CDR3 sequences listed, roughly 17% were seen once. Sample: blood. The source is a man aged 30-40 years with Graves' hyperthyroidism. The CDR3 runs from the conserved cysteine through the conserved F or W. D genes are given only for firm matches. The size entry is marked missing in some rows and otherwise reads once, few, many or a size class.

J	V	D	size	length	DNA	CDR3
TRBJ2-7	TRBV3-1	-	few	15	TGTGCCAGCACCGACTCTCAGGGGGGGGCCTACGAGCAGTACTTC	CASTDSQGGAYEQYF
TRBJ1-3	TRBV5-1	-	few	17	TGCGCCAGCAGCCTGCGGGGGACGCTAGTCTCTGGAAACACCATATATTTT	CASSLRGTLVSGNTIYF
TRBJ1-4	TRBV20-1	-	many	14	TGCAGTGCGCCACGGGGGCAGGGCAATGAAAAACTGTTTTTT	CSAPRGQGNEKLFF
TRBJ2-1	TRBV12-3/TRBV12-4	-	-	14	TGTGCCAGCAGTTCCCCCTCGGGTTCCAATGAGCAGTTCTTC	CASSSPSGSNEQFF
TRBJ2-2	TRBV11-3	-	many	14	TGTGCCAGCAGATCCTCAGCGAACACCGGGGAGCTGTTTTTT	CASRSSANTGELFF
TRBJ1-5	TRBV5-1	-	few	13	TGCGCCAGCAGCTTGGCAGGGGAACAGCCCCAGCATTTT	CASSLAGEQPQHF
TRBJ1-6	TRBV11-2	-	many	18	TGTGCCAGCAGCCTCGCTTGGAGCCGTAAGGAGCATAATTCACCCCTCCACTTT	CASSLAWSRKEHNSPLHF
TRBJ2-1	TRBV29-1	-	-	16	TGCAGCGTTGATAACGGGGACTCCAACTCCTACAATGAGCAGTTCTTC	CSVDNGDSNSYNEQFF
TRBJ1-2	TRBV3-1	-	many	15	TGTGCCAGCAGCCAAGGGGTAGGGCCTAACTATGGCTACACCTTC	CASSQGVGPNYGYTF
TRBJ2-7	TRBV5-4	-	many	14	TGTGCCAGCAGCTTGATTTCGGGCTCCTACGAGCAGTACTTC	CASSLISGSYEQYF
TRBJ2-3	TRBV11-2	-	many	13	TGTGCCAGCAGCCAGACCTACACAGATACGCAGTATTTT	CASSQTYTDTQYF
TRBJ2-2	TRBV12-3/TRBV12-4	-	many	16	TGTGCCAGCAGTCCTCGTTGGGGTGATACAGGCGGGGAGCTGTTTTTT	CASSPRWGDTGGELFF
TRBJ2-6	TRBV6-2/TRBV6-3	-	few	21	TGTGCCAGCAGTTACTCGGGGACCCCCTCTCCCATCAGTGGGGAGGTAGTCGTCCTGACTTTC	CASSYSGTPSPISGEVVVLTF
TRBJ2-3	TRBV5-1	TRBD2	-	15	TGCGCCAGCAGCTTGGAACTAGCGCTGACAGATACGCAGTATTTT	CASSLELALTDTQYF
TRBJ2-1	TRBV19	-	-	13	TGTGCCAGTATAAATGTGGGAGGGGGTGAGCAGTTCTTC	CASINVGGGEQFF
TRBJ2-6	TRBV19	-	-	16	TGTGCCAGTAGCCCCTGGGGGTCAGGAGGGGCCAACGTCCTGACTTTC	CASSPWGSGGANVLTF
TRBJ2-1	TRBV28	-	many	12	TGTGCCAGCAGTTTAAATGAGGTCAACCAGTTCTTC	CASSLNEVNQFF
TRBJ2-1	TRBV18	TRBD2	many	15	TGTGCCAGCTCACCACAGGGACTAGCTAACAATGAGCAGTTCTTC	CASSPQGLANNEQFF
TRBJ1-2	TRBV20-1	TRBD1	-	12	TGCAGTGCCTTAGTATTACAGGGGGGCTACACCTTC	CSALVLQGGYTF
TRBJ1-5	TRBV11-1	-	few	14	TGTGCCAGCAGCTTAGAAGGGCCCCCCAGGCCCCAGCATTTT	CASSLEGPPRPQHF
TRBJ2-5	TRBV11-3	-	many	16	TGTGCCAGCAGCTCAATCGGGACCGCCGGGCAAGAGACCCAGTACTTC	CASSSIGTAGQETQYF
TRBJ2-7	TRBV12-3/TRBV12-4	TRBD2	many	17	TGTGCCAGCAGTTTTCGGCGCGGGCTAGCGGGGAACTACGAGCAGTACTTC	CASSFRRGLAGNYEQYF
TRBJ1-5	TRBV7-9	-	-	19	TGTGCCAGCAGCCGTACTGTTTCGAACGGGCCCGGAGGCAATCAGCCCCAGCATTTT	CASSRTVSNGPGGNQPQHF
TRBJ2-1	TRBV12-3/TRBV12-4	-	many	20	TGTGCCAGCACCAGAGGGAGGGGGGGGAGGGAGGCGAGCTCCTACAATGAGCAGTTCTTC	CASTRGRGGREASSYNEQFF
TRBJ1-2	TRBV3-1	-	many	12	TGTGCCAGCAGTCCAGGGGCCGATGGCTACACCTTC	CASSPGADGYTF
TRBJ1-1	TRBV11-2	-	many	15	TGTGCCAGCAGCCCTACGATAGGAGCGAACACTGAAGCTTTCTTT	CASSPTIGANTEAFF
TRBJ2-2	TRBV20-1	-	-	17	TGCAGTGCTAGAGATACGGCAAACCATACGAACACCGGGGAGCTGTTTTTT	CSARDTANHTNTGELFF
TRBJ2-7	TRBV30	-	many	13	TGTGCCTGGAGTCAAGGGGCCTCCTACGAGCAGTACTTC	CAWSQGASYEQYF
TRBJ1-2	TRBV27	-	many	13	TGTGCCAGCAGTCGCCCCGGGACCTATGGCTACACCTTC	CASSRPGTYGYTF
TRBJ1-2	TRBV18	TRBD1	few	17	TGTGCCAGCTCACCAAATGCCGGGACAGGGAGCGGGTATGGCTACACCTTC	CASSPNAGTGSGYGYTF
TRBJ2-5	TRBV3-1	TRBD2	many	19	TGTGCCAGCAGCCAAGATCCCGCTAGCGGGAGGGCCCACCAAGAGACCCAGTACTTC	CASSQDPASGRAHQETQYF
TRBJ1-1	TRBV7-9	-	many	13	TGTGCCAGTAACCCAACGACGAACACTGAAGCTTTCTTT	CASNPTTNTEAFF
TRBJ1-5	TRBV11-2	TRBD1	few	16	TGTGCCAGCAGCTTTGGGGACAGGGGGGACAATCAGCCCCAGCATTTT	CASSFGDRGDNQPQHF
TRBJ2-3	TRBV10-2	-	few	14	TGCGCCACAGAGCGAAGCGGACCCACAGATACGCAGTATTTT	CATERSGPTDTQYF
TRBJ2-7	TRBV11-2	-	many	15	TGTGCCAGCAGCTTTGGTGGGATACCCGGCTACGAGCAGTACTTC	CASSFGGIPGYEQYF
TRBJ2-1	TRBV20-1	TRBD2	few	13	TGCAGTGCTAGGGCTAGCGGGAGGAATGAGCAGTTCTTC	CSARASGRNEQFF
TRBJ2-1	TRBV4-2	-	-	17	TGTGCCAGCAGCCTCTTCCCCGGGACAATAGACTACAATGAGCAGTTCTTC	CASSLFPGTIDYNEQFF
TRBJ1-2	TRBV5-4	TRBD1	-	15	TGTGCCAGCAGCTCCCGGGACAGGGGGCGCGGAGGCTACACCTTC	CASSSRDRGRGGYTF
TRBJ2-7	TRBV11-1	TRBD2	many	16	TGTGCCAGCAGCCGCGTGACTAGCGGCAGCTCCTACGAGCAGTACTTC	CASSRVTSGSSYEQYF
TRBJ1-2	TRBV28	-	many	15	TGTGCCAGCAGACCCATTGGGCTGGGAGACTATGGCTACACCTTC	CASRPIGLGDYGYTF
TRBJ1-5	TRBV7-2	TRBD1	few	13	TGTGCCAGCAGTTTTACAGGGGGTCAGCCCCAGCATTTT	CASSFTGGQPQHF
TRBJ1-5	TRBV5-1	TRBD1	-	17	TGCGCCAGCAGCCCCGGGACAGGGGGGATAAACAATCAGCCCCAGCATTTT	CASSPGTGGINNQPQHF
TRBJ2-1	TRBV2	-	many	16	TGTGCCAGCAGTGAATGGGGCAGTGCATCCTACAATGAGCAGTTCTTC	CASSEWGSASYNEQFF
TRBJ1-1	TRBV7-8	-	many	14	TGTGCCAGCAGCTCTCCCCTTTCGAACACTGAAGCTTTCTTT	CASSSPLSNTEAFF
TRBJ2-5	TRBV3-1	-	-	11	TGTGCCAGCAGCCAAATAGAGACCCAGTACTTC	CASSQIETQYF
TRBJ2-1	TRBV5-4	TRBD2	few	15	TGTGCCAGCATGGCTAGCGGGGCATATTACAATGAGCAGTTCTTC	CASMASGAYYNEQFF